The 5 T cell receptor beta chains given below trace back to one sample, sequenced in a study of cytomegalovirus exposure and HLA in healthy donors. The PCR contained 60 Vbeta and 13 Jbeta primers. TCRdb's table, derived via immunoSEQ multiplex PCR, lists solely in-frame clones and lacks some. This table holds around 91,000 clones, roughly nine tenths found once. Sequencing was done on a sample of PBMCs. The receptors originated from a man aged 25-45 years in good health and CMV-seropositive.

The gene calls are TRBV11-2 and TRBJ2-7; D gene unclear. Germline CDR1 reads SGHAT; CDR2 reads FQNNGV. V was clipped by 3 bases and J by 6 bases, with 3 bases between them. This CDR3 region has 10 residues. The CDR3 region has the DNA TGTGCCAGCAGCTTCGTCGAGCAGTACTTC. Its protein is CASSFVEQYF.

V usage is TRBV19 and J usage is TRBJ2-7; 7 bases match TRBD1. CDR1 and CDR2 from the germline V gene are LNHDA and SQIVND (reference sequence). The CDR3 totals 16 residues. The V and J ends lost 4 bases and 7 bases, in that order; junction bases with no gene match: 16. DNA of the CDR3: TGTGCCAGTAGTAGGCATGGACAGGTTGGAGGAAAGGAGCAGTACTTC. Translation: CASSRHGQVGGKEQYF.

V usage is TRBV7-2 and J usage is TRBJ1-5; perhaps TRBD1 as D (6 bases). Trimming took 5 bases from V and 4 from J, leaving 15 bases between them. The germline V gene has CDR1 SGHTA and CDR2 FQGNSA. This CDR3 has 15 residues. The CDR3 DNA reads as TGTGCCAGCAGCCTAACCGGACAGCTAAATCAGCCCCAGCATTTT. Amino acid sequence: CASSLTGQLNQPQHF.

In DNA, the CDR3 is TGTGCCAGCAGCCCGGGACAGGGAAAAGCTTTCTTT. Translated, it gives CASSPGQGKAFF. V is TRBV28 and J is TRBJ1-1, with 9 bases fitting TRBD1. The J segment lost 9 bases and the V segment lost 6 bases, leaving 5 bases of the junction unmatched. The CDR3 sequence is 12 residues long. Germline CDR1 reads MDHEN; CDR2 reads SYDVKM.

The chain uses TRBV30 and TRBJ1-5; TRBD1 is a possible D gene (5 bases). V dropped 1 base and J dropped 2 bases, with 15 bases sitting between them. CDR1 GTSNPN and CDR2 SVGIG come from the germline V gene (reference sequence). CDR3 size: 16 residues. The CDR3 bases are TGTGCCTGGAGTGACCTCCCAGGGATGGGCAATCAGCCCCAGCATTTT. Protein: CAWSDLPGMGNQPQHF.